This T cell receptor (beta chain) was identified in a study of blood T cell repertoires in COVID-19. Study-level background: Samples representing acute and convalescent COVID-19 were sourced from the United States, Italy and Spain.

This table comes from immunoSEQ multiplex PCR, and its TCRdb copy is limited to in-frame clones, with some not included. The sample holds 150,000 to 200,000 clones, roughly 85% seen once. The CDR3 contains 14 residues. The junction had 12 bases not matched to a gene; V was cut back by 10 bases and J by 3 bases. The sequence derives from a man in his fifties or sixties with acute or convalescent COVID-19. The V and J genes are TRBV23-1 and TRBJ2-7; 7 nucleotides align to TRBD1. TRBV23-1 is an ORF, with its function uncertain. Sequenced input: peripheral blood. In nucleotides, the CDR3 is TGCGCCACCGGAAGACAGGGTTCTTTCTACGAGCAGTACTTC. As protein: CATGRQGSFYEQYF.